Sequencing of this TCR beta chain was carried out in a study of T cell repertoires in cytomegalovirus infection. Study summary: Indications came from public TCR beta signatures; they pointed to CMV infection and to a matching HLA type.

General observations from the study: Dominating the ex vivo response were HLA-C-restricted CMV-specific TCR beta clonotypes. Summed frequency of shared TCR beta families picked out CMV carriers who also had the relevant HLA.

TCRdb re-derived calls from the reads in MiXCR, one entry per CDR3 protein. This table holds under 850,000 distinct CDR3 sequences, approximately 34% found once. The CDR3 is 15 amino acids. Germline-derived CDR1 and CDR2 are LGHDT and YNNKEL (reference sequence). The V segment lost 0 bases and the J segment 3 bases; nucleotides outside the gene matches: 3. This clonotype was detected only a few times. Antigen unknown. This clonotype originated in a human donor in good health (CMV status not recorded). Some clones in this sample may be carry-over from other donors' samples. The gene calls are TRBV3-1 and TRBJ2-3, with 7 bases fitting TRBD1. Sequenced input: PBMCs. The CDR3 DNA reads as TGTGCCAGCAGCCAAGACGGACAGGAGACAGATACGCAGTATTTT. Protein: CASSQDGQETDTQYF.